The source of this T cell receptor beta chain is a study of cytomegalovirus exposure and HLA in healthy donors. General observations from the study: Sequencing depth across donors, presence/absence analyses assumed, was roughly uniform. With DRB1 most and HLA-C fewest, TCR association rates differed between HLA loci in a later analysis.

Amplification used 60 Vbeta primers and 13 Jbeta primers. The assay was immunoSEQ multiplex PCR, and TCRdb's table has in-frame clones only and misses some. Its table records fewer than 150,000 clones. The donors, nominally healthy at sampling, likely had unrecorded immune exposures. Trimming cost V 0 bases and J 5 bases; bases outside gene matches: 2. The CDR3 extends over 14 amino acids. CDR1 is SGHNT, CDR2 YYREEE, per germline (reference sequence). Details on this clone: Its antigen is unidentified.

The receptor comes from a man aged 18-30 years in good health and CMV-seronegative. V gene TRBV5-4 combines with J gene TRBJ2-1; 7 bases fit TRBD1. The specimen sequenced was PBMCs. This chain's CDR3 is CASSLGQGDNEQFF. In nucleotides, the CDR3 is TGTGCCAGCAGCTTGGGACAGGGAGACAATGAGCAGTTCTTC.